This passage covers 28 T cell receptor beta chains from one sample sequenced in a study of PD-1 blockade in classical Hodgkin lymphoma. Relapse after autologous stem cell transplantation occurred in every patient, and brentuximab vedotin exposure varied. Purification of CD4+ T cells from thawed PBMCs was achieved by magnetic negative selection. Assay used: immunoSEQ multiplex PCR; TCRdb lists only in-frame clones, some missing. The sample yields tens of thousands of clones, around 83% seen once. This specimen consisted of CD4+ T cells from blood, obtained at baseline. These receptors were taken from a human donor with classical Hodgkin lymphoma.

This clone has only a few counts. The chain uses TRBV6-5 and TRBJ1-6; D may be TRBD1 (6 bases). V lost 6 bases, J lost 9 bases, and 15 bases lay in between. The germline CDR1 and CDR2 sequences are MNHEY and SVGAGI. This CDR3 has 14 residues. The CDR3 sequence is CASSRQVQGSPLHF. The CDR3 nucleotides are TGTGCCAGCAGCCGACAGGTTCAGGGTTCACCCCTCCACTTT.

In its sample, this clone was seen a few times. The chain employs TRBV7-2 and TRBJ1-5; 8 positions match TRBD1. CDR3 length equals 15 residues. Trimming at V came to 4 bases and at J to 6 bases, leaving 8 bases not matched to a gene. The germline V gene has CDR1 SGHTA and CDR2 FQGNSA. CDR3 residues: CASSSDRGTGQPQHF. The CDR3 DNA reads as TGTGCCAGCAGCTCCGACAGGGGTACTGGTCAGCCCCAGCATTTT.

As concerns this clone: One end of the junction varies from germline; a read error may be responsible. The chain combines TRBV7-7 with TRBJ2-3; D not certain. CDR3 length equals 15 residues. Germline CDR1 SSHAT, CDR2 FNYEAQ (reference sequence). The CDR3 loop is CASSRHSLGADTQYF. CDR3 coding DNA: TGTGCTAGCAGCCGACATTCTTTAGGCGCAGATACGCAGTATTTT.

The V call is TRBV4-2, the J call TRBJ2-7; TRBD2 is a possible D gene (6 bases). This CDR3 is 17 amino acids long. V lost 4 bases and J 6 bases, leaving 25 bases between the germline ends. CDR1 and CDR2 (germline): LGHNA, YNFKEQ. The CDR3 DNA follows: TGTGCCAGCAGCCCACCGCCCGGGACTCCCGTGCTGGGCGAGCAGTACTTC. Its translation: CASSPPPGTPVLGEQYF.

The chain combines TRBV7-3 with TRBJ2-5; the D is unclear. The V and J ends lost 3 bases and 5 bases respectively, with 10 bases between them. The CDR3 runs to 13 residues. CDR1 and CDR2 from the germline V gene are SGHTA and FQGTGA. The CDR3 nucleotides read TGTGCCAGCAGCTTCAGCTTGGGGGAGACCCAGTACTTC. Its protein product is CASSFSLGETQYF.

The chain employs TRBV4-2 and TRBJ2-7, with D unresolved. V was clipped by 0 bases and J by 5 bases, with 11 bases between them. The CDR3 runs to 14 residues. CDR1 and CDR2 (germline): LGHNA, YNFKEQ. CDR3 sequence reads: CASSQDIGLNEQYF. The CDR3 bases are TGTGCCAGCAGCCAAGATATTGGCCTGAACGAGCAGTACTTC.

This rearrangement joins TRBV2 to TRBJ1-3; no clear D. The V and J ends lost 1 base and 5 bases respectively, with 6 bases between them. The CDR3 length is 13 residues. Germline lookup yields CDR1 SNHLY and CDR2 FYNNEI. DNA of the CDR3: TGTGCCAGCAGTGAAGGGGGTCGAAACACCATATATTTT. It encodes CASSEGGRNTIYF. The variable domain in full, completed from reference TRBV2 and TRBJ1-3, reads EPEVTQTPSHQVTQMGQEVILRCVPISNHLYFYWYRQILGQKVEFLVSFYNNEISEKSEIFDDQFSVERPDGSNFTLKIRSTKLEDSAMYFCASSEGGRNTIYFGEGSWLTVV.

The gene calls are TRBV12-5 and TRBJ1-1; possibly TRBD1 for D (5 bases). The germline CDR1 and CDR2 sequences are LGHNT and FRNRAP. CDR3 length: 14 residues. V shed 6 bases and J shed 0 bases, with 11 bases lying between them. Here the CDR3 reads CASGRATVNTEAFF. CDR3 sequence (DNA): TGTGCTAGTGGCCGTGCGACAGTGAACACTGAAGCTTTCTTT.

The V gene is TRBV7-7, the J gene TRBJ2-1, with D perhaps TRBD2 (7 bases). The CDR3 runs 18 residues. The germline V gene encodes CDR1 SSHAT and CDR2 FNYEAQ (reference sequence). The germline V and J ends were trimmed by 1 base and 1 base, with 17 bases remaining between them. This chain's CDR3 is CASSLGPGRGASYNEQFF. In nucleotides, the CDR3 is TGTGCCAGCAGCTTAGGTCCCGGTCGGGGGGCATCCTACAATGAGCAGTTCTTC.

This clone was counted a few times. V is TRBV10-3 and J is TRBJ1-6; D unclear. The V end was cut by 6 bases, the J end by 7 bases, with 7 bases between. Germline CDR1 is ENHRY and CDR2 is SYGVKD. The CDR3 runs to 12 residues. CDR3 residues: CAISTGNSPLHF. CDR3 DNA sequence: TGTGCCATCAGCACCGGGAATTCACCCCTCCACTTT.

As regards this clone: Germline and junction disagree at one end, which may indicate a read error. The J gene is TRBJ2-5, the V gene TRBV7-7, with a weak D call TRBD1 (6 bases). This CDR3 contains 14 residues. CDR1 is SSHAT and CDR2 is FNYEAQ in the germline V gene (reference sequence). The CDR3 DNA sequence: TGTGCTAGCAGCGCGGGCAGGGGCGGGGAGACCCAGTACTTC. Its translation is CASSAGRGGETQYF.

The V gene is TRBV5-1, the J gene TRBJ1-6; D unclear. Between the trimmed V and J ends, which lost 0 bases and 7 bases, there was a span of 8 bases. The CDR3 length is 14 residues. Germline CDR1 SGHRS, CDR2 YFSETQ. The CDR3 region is CASSLGGVNSPLHF. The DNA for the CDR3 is TGCGCCAGCAGCTTGGGTGGCGTAAATTCACCCCTCCACTTT. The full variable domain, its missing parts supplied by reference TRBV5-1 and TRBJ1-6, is KAGVTQTPRYLIKTRGQQVTLSCSPISGHRSVSWYQQTPGQGLQFLFEYFSETQRNKGNFPGRFSGRQFSNSRSEMNVSTLELGDSALYLCASSLGGVNSPLHFGNGTRLTVT.

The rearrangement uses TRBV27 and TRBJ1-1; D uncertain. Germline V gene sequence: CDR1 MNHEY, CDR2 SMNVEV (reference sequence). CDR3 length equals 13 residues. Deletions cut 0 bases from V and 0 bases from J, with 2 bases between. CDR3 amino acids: CASSLSLNTEAFF. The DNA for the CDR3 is TGTGCCAGCAGTTTATCCTTGAACACTGAAGCTTTCTTT.

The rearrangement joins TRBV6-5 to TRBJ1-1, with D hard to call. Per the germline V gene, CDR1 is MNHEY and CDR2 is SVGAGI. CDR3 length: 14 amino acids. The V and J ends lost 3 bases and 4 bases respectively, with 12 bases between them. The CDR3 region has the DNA TGTGCCAGCAGTTATTCCGAGGCTCTCACTGAAGCTTTCTTT. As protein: CASSYSEALTEAFF.

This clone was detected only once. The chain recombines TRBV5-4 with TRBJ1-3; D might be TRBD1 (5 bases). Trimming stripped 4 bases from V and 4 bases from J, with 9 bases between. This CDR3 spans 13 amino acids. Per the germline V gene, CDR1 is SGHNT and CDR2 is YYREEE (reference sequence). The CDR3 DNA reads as TGTGCCAGCAGCCTCCAGGGAGGAAACACCATATATTTT. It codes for CASSLQGGNTIYF.

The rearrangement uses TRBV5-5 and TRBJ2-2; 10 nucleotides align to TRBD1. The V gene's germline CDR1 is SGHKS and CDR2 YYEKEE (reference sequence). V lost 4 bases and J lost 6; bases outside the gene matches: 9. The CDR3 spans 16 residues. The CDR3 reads CASSNRDRGFPGELFF. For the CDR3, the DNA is TGTGCCAGCAGCAACCGGGACAGGGGATTTCCCGGGGAGCTGTTTTTT.

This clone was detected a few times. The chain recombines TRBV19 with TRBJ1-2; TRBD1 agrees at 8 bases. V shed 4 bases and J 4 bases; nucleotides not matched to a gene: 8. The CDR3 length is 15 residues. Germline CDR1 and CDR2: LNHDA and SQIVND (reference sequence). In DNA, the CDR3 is TGTGCCAGTAGTACCTCGACAGGGGCGGGCTATGGCTACACCTTC. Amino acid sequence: CASSTSTGAGYGYTF. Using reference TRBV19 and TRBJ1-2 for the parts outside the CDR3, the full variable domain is DGGITQSPKYLFRKEGQNVTLSCEQNLNHDAMYWYRQDPGQGLRLIYYSQIVNDFQKGDIAEGYSVSREKKESFPLTVTSAQKNPTAFYLCASSTSTGAGYGYTFGSGTRLTVV.

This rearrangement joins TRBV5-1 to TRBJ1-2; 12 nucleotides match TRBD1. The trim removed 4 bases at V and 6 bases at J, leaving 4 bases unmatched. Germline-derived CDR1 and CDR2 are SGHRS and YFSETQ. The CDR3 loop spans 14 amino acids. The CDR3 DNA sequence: TGCGCCAGCAGCACCGGGACAGGGGGCGATGGCTACACCTTC. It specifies CASSTGTGGDGYTF.

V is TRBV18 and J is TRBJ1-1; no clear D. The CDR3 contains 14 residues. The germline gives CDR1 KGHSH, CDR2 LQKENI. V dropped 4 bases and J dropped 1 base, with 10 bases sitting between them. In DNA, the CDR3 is TGTGCCAGCTCACGACTGACTGGGAACACTGAAGCTTTCTTT. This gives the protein CASSRLTGNTEAFF.

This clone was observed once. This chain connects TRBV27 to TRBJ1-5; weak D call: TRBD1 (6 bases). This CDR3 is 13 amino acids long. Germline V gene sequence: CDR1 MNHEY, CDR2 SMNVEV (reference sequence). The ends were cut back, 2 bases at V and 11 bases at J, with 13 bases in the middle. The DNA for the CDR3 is TGTGCCAGCAGTTTAGACAGGCGAGAGACCCAGCATTTT. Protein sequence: CASSLDRRETQHF.

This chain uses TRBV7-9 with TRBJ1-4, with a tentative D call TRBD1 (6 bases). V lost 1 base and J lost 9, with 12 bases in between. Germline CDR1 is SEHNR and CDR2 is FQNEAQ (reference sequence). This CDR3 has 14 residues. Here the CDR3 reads CASSLEGGQQKLFF. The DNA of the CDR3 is TGTGCCAGCAGCTTAGAAGGGGGTCAACAAAAACTGTTTTTT.

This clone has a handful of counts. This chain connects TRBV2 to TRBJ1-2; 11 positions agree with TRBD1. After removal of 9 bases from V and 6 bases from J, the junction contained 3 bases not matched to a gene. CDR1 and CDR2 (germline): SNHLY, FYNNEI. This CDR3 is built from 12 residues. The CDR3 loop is CASGGQGDGYTF. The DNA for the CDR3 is TGTGCCAGTGGGGGACAGGGGGATGGCTACACCTTC.

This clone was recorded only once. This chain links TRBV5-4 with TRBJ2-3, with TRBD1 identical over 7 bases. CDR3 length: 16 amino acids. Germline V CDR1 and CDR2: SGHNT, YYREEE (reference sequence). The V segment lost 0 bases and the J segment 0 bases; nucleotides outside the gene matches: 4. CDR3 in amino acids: CASSLEGARSTDTQYF. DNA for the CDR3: TGTGCCAGCAGCTTGGAGGGGGCGCGGAGCACAGATACGCAGTATTTT.

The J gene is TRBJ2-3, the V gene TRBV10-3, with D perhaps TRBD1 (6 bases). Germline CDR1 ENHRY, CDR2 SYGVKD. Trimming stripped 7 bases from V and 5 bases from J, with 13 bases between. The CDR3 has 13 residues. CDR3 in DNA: TGTGCCATCACCGCCAGACAGGAAGATACGCAGTATTTT. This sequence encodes CAITARQEDTQYF.

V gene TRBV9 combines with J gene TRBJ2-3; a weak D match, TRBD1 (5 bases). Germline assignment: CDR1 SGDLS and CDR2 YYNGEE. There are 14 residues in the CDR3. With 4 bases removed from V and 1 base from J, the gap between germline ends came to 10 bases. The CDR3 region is CASSPTTGTDTQYF. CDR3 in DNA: TGTGCCAGCAGCCCAACGACAGGCACAGATACGCAGTATTTT.

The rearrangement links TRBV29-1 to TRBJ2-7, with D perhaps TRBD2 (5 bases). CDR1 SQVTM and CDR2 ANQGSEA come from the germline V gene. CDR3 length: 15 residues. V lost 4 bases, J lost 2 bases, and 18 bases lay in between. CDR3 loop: CSVVKGGSGPYEQYF. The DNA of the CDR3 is TGCAGCGTTGTTAAGGGTGGGAGTGGGCCCTACGAGCAGTACTTC.

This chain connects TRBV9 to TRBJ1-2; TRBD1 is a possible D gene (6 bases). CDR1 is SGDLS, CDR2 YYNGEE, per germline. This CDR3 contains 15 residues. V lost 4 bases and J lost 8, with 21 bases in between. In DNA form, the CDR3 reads TGTGCCAGCAGCCCTACAGGGAGCCAACTATACGGCTACACCTTC. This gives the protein CASSPTGSQLYGYTF.

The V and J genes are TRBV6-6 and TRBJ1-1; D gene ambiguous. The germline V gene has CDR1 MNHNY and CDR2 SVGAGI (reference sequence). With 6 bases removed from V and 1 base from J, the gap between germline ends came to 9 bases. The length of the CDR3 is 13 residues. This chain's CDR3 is CASSSTQNTEAFF. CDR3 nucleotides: TGTGCCAGCAGCTCAACACAGAACACTGAAGCTTTCTTT.